This T cell receptor beta chain was observed in a study of patients and donors after allogeneic stem cell transplantation. The CDR3 runs to 12 residues. Trimming shortened V by 4 bases and J by 6 bases, and 10 bases separated the two germline ends. The germline V gene has CDR1 LGHDT and CDR2 YNNKEL (reference sequence). TCRdb recomputed calls from the RT-PCR reads with MiXCR, one row per CDR3 protein. Here the sample spans some 880,000 distinct CDR3 sequences, about a sixth being singletons. V is TRBV3-1 and J is TRBJ2-7; D ambiguous. This sequence originates from a human donor who was either an allogeneic HSCT recipient or a stem cell or donor lymphocyte infusion donor (not recorded which). It is not recorded whose cells these are; they may come from a transplant donor. Sequencing was performed on blood, either unsorted or a sorted T cell fraction (not recorded which). CDR3 region: CASSPRASEQYF. CDR3 bases: TGTGCCAGCAGCCCCCGAGCATCCGAGCAGTACTTC.